This T cell receptor (beta chain) was found in a study of blood T cell repertoires in COVID-19. Profiling relied on immunoSEQ multiplex PCR, and the TCRdb table lists in-frame clones only, not all of them. The table shows around 300,000 clones, with around nine tenths occurring only once. CDR1 MDHEN and CDR2 SYDVKM come from the germline V gene. Trimming cost V 6 bases and J 3 bases; bases outside gene matches: 2. CDR3 length: 12 amino acids. Participant-given clinical history determined each cohort assignment. Recovered Cohort 3 donors showed two negative PCRs, clearance, or symptom resolution. Sequenced material: PBMCs or T cells enriched from blood (not recorded which). J is TRBJ2-7 and V is TRBV28, with 7 bases fitting TRBD1. The clonotype was recovered from a woman under 40 who had recovered from COVID-19. CDR3 nucleotide sequence: TGTGCCAGCAGCCGACAGGGCTACGAGCAGTACTTC. Protein sequence: CASSRQGYEQYF.